This entry describes one T cell receptor (beta chain). Antigen unknown. Data came from immunoSEQ multiplex PCR; TCRdb stores just in-frame clones and leaves some out. The repertoire holds 180,000 or so clones, with around nine tenths as singletons. The germline V gene has CDR1 MGHRA and CDR2 YSYEKL. The CDR3 totals 17 residues. Trimming took off 3 bases at V and 4 bases at J, with 19 bases between the two ends. The source of the sample is a study of Ad26.COV2.S vaccination and SARS-CoV-2 variants. Study findings and constraints: There was reportedly substantial breadth in spike-specific CD8+ and CD4+ T cell responses after vaccination. Analyses that measured TCR breadth and depth may have underestimated total T cell responses. Higher spike-specific TCR breadth was found in vaccine recipients than in placebo recipients. Participants given vaccine showed non-spike TCR breadth similar to that of placebo recipients.

The sequence was obtained from a human donor who had recovered from COVID-19. The chain joins TRBV4-1 to TRBJ2-1; D is possibly TRBD2 (6 bases). This sample comprised peripheral blood, obtained after recovery from COVID-19. The CDR3 here is CASSQLIGGADYNEQFF. Here the CDR3 DNA reads TGCGCCAGCAGCCAGTTGATCGGAGGGGCCGATTACAATGAGCAGTTCTTC.